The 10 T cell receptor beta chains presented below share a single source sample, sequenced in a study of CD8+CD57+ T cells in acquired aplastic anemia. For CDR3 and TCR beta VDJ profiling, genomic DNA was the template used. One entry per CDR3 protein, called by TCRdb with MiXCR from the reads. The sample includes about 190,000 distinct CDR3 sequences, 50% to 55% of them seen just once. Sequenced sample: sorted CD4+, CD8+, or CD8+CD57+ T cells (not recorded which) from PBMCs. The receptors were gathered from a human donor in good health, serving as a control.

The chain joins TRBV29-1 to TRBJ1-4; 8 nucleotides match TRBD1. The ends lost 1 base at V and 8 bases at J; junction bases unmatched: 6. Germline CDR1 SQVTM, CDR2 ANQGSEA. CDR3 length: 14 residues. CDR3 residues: CSVEARTGQEKLFF. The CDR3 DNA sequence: TGCAGCGTTGAAGCCCGGACAGGGCAAGAAAAACTGTTTTTT.

The DNA of the CDR3 is TGTGCCAGTAGTATATCGACATTCCCCCTCCACTTT. Translating it yields CASSISTFPLHF. V and J are TRBV19 and TRBJ1-6; D uncertain. The CDR3 is 12 residues long. The germline CDR1 and CDR2 sequences are LNHDA and SQIVND (reference sequence). V was clipped by 2 bases and J by 13 bases, with 9 bases between them.

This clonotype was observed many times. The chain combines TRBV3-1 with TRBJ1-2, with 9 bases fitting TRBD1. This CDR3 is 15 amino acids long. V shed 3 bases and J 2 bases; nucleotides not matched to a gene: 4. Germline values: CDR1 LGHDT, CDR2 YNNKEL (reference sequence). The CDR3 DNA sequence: TGTGCCAGCAGCCAGTCGGACAGGGGCAACTATGGCTACACCTTC. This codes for CASSQSDRGNYGYTF.

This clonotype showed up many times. CDR3 loop: CASSLVTASRPDTQYF. In DNA, the CDR3 is TGTGCCAGCAGCTTGGTAACTGCTAGCCGACCCGATACGCAGTATTTT. The gene calls are TRBV5-4 and TRBJ2-3, with D possibly being TRBD2 (5 bases). The CDR3 consists of 16 residues. V dropped 0 bases and J dropped 6 bases, with 17 bases sitting between them. In germline, CDR1 is SGHNT, CDR2 YYREEE (reference sequence).

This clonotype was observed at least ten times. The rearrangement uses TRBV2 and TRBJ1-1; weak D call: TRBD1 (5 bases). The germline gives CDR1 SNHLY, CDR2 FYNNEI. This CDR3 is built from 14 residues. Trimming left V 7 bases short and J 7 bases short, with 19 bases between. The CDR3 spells CASKGIGAYHEAFF. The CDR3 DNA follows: TGTGCCAGCAAGGGTATAGGGGCTTACCATGAAGCTTTCTTT.

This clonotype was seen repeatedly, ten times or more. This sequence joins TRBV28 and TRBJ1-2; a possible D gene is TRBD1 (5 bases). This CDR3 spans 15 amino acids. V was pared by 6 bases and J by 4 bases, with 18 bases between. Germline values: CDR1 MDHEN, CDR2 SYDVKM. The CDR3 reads CASRTPAGTTYGYTF. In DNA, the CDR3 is TGTGCCAGCAGGACGCCTGCCGGGACCACCTATGGCTACACCTTC.

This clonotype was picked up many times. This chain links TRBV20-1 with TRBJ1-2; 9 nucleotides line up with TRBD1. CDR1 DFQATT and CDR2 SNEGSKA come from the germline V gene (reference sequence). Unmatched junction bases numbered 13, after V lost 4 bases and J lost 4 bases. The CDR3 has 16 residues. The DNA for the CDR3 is TGCAGTGCTATTGACACCGGGACAGGGACTCTCTATGGCTACACCTTC. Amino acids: CSAIDTGTGTLYGYTF.

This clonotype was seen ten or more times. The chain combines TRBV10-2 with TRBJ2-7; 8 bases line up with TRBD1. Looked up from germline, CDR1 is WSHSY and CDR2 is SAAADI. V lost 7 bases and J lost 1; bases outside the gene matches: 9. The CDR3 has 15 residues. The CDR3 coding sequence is TGCGCCAGCAACGCCGGGACAGGAGGGTCCTACGAGCAGTACTTC. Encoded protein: CASNAGTGGSYEQYF.

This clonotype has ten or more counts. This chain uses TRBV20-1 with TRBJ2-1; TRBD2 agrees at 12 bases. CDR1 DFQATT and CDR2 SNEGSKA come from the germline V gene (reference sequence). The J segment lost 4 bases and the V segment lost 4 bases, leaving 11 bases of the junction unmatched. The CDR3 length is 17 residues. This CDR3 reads CSATDETSGGPYNEQFF. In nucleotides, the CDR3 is TGCAGTGCTACCGACGAAACTAGCGGGGGGCCGTACAATGAGCAGTTCTTC.

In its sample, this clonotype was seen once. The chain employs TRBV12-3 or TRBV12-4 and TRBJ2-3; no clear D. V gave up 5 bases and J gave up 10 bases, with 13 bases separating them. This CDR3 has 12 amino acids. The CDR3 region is CASSLVADAQYF. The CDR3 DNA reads TGTGCCAGCAGTCTCGTCGCGGATGCGCAGTATTTT.